This T cell receptor beta chain was found in a study of control samples from healthy donors and cancer patients. TCRdb's table, derived via immunoSEQ multiplex PCR, lists solely in-frame clones and lacks some. The sample holds some 150,000 clones, over 85% seen once. The CDR3 loop spans 20 amino acids. The sequence was collected from a man between 40 and 49 years old in good health. The V call is TRBV21-1, the J call TRBJ2-4. TRBV21-1 is tagged as a pseudogene. The sequenced sample consisted of blood. The chain's CDR3 is CASSKDRQPAITQIKNIQYF. DNA for the CDR3: TGTGCCAGCAGCAAAGATAGGCAGCCGGCCATCACTCAGATCAAAAACATTCAGTACTTC.